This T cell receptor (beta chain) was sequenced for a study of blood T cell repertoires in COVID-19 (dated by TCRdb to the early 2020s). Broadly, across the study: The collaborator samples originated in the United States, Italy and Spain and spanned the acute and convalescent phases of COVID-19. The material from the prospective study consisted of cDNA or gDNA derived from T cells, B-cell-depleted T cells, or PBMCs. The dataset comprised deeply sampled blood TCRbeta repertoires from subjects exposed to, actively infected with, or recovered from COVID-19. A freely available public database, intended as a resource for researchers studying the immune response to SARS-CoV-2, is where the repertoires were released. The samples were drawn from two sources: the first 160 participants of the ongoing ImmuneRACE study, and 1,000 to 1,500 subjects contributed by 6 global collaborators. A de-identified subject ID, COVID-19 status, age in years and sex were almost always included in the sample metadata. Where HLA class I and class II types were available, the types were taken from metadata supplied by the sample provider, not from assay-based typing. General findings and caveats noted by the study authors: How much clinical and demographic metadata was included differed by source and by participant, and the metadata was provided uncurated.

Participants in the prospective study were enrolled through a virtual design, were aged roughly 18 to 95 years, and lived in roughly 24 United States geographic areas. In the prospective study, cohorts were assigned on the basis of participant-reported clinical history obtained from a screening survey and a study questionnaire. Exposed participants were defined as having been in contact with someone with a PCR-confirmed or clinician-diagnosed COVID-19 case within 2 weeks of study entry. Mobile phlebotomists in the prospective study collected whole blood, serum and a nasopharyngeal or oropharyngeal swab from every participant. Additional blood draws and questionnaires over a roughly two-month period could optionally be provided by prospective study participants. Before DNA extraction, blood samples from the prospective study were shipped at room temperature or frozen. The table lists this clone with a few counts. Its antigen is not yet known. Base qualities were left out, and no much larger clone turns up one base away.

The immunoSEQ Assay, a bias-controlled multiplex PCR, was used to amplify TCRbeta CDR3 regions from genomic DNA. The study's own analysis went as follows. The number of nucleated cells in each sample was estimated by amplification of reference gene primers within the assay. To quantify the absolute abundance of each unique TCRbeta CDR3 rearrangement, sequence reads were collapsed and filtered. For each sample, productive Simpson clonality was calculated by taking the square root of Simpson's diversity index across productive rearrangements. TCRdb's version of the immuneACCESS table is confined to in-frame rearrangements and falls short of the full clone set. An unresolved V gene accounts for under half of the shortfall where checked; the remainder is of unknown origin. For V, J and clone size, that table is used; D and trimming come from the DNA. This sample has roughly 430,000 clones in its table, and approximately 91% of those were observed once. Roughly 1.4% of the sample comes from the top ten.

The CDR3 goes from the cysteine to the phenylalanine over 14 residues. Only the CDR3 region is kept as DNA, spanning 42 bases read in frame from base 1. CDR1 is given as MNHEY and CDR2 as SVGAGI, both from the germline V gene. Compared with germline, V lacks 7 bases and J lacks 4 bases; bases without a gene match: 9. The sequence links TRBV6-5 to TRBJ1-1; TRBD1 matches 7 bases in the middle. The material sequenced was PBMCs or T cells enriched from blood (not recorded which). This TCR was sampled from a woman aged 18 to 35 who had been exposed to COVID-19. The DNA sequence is TGTGCCAGCACCCTGACAGGGCTCGGCACTGAAGCTTTCTTT. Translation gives CASTLTGLGTEAFF.